This T cell receptor beta chain was captured by sequencing in a study of blood T cell repertoires in COVID-19. The CDR3 is 14 residues long. V was trimmed by 1 base and J by 1 base, leaving 10 bases between them. CDR1 is SQVTM and CDR2 is ANQGSEA in the germline V gene. Clones were sequenced by immunoSEQ multiplex PCR, and TCRdb holds only the in-frame ones, with some missing. The sample carries tens of thousands of clones, around 90% recorded once. The clonotype was recovered from a woman in her 70s with acute or convalescent COVID-19. This chain connects TRBV29-1 to TRBJ1-1; no firm D call. The specimen was peripheral blood. This chain's CDR3 is CSVEVFGENTEAFF. The DNA of the CDR3 is TGCAGCGTTGAAGTGTTCGGAGAGAACACTGAAGCTTTCTTT.